The 2 T cell receptor beta chains below all came from one sample that was sequenced in a study of cytomegalovirus exposure and HLA in healthy donors. This PCR relied on a set of 60 Vbeta primers and 13 Jbeta primers. Using immunoSEQ multiplex PCR, the repertoire was profiled, and TCRdb retains in-frame clones only, with some absent. In the table there are approximately 150,000 clones, about 71% of which are singletons. The sequenced sample was PBMCs. These receptors all come from a man in his fifties or sixties in good health and CMV-seronegative.

There are a few counts of this clone. CDR3 region: CASSFMEGGTFF. The DNA of the CDR3 is TGTGCCAGCAGCTTCATGGAAGGAGGGACTTTCTTT. The gene calls are TRBV7-9 and TRBJ1-1, with D unclear. The CDR3 spans 12 residues. V dropped 3 bases and J dropped 12 bases, with 14 bases sitting between them. CDR1 is SEHNR, CDR2 FQNEAQ, per germline (reference sequence).

V gene TRBV14 combines with J gene TRBJ2-5; tentatively, D is TRBD2 (5 bases). There are 16 residues in the CDR3. Germline loops: CDR1 SGHDN, CDR2 FVKESK. The V end was cut by 0 bases, the J end by 5 bases, with 16 bases between. The CDR3 loop is CASSQERTSSKETQYF. CDR3 DNA: TGTGCCAGCAGCCAAGAACGAACTAGTAGTAAGGAGACCCAGTACTTC.